This note documents a single TCR beta chain sequence. Its binding antigen is unknown. No quality values exist for individual bases; no much larger clone is one base distant. A multiplexed two-step PCR with Vbeta-specific forward primers and Jbeta-specific reverse primers was used to amplify the TCRbeta CDR3 regions. TCRbeta libraries were sequenced on an Illumina instrument through the immunoSEQ service. The original methods were these. V, D and J genes were assigned using IMGT annotation, and counts were corrected for multiplex PCR bias using synthetic CDR3 analogues. The immunoSEQ Analyzer calculated repertoire clonality as one minus the normalized Shannon entropy. Whether a clone counted as expanded was decided by Fisher's exact test with Benjamini-Hochberg false discovery rate control and a two-tailed cutoff of P<0.01. TCRdb took over this immuneACCESS table, retaining in-frame rearrangements with V and J assigned. Such tables are incomplete; in checked studies, under half of the missing clones stem from an unresolved V gene, and the remainder is unexplained. That table is the source of V, J and clone size, and D and trimming were worked out from the DNA. The sample includes under 50,000 clones, with about 89% observed a single time. Approximately 0.11% of the sample is in the top ten clones.

The record originates from a study of regulatory dendritic cells for organ transplantation (dated by TCRdb to the late 2010s). For the study in its entirety: Sorted naive and memory CD4+ and CD8+ T cells had their TCRbeta repertoires sequenced both before and after allostimulation with either regulatory or mature dendritic cells. Beyond this particular receptor, the publication reports: In both subjects, allostimulation led to expansion of memory CD8+ clones, although regulatory dendritic cells appeared to cause more limited expansion than mature dendritic cells did. Of the resting subsets, memory CD8+ T cells had the largest number of alloreactive TCR clonotypes. The authors pointed out considerable heterogeneity between individuals in the alloreactive memory CD8+ T cell pool, and only a couple of subjects were sequenced. Repertoires were highly diverse in naive CD4+ and CD8+ T cells, less diverse in memory cells, and most oligoclonal in memory CD8+ cells.

FACS was used to sort CD4+ or CD8+ cells into naive T cells, defined as CD45RA+, and memory T cells, defined as CD45RO+. T cells for TCR sequencing came from two healthy control subjects. Unstimulated sorted T cell subsets were used as baseline controls for the mixed lymphocyte reactions. The Qiagen DNeasy Blood & Tissue Kit was used for extraction of genomic DNA. The sequencing input was naive CD8+ T cells from blood. This sample's cell subset or site label indicates: CD45RA+ naive T cells. The sequence came from a human donor in good health.

CDR3 sequence: CASSSSGLAGADTQYF. The sequenced DNA is TGTGCCAGCAGCTCCTCGGGACTAGCGGGAGCAGATACGCAGTATTTT. The chain is made from TRBV7-3 and TRBJ2-3, with 14 middle bases fitting TRBD2. For this chain, trimming is 4 bases at the V end and 4 bases at the J end, and the number of junction bases without a gene match is 4. The CDR3, cysteine through phenylalanine, is 16 amino acids long. The sequence is cut down to CDR3 DNA, 48 bases in frame from base 1. The germline V gene specifies SGHTA as CDR1 and FQGTGA as CDR2.